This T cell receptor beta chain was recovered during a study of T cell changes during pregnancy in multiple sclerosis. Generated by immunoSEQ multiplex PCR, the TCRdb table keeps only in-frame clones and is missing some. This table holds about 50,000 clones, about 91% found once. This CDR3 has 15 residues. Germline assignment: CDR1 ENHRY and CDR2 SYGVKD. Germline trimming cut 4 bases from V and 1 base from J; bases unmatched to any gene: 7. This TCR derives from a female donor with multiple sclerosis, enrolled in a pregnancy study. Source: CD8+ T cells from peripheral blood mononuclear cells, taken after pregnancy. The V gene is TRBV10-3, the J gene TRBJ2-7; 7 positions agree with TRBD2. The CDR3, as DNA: TGTGCCATCAGTGGGGAGGGACCGCGGTCCTACGAGCAGTACTTC. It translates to CAISGEGPRSYEQYF.